Following are 4 T cell receptor beta chains from one sample sequenced in a study of shared clonotypes between healthy human individuals. Method: immunoSEQ multiplex PCR; TCRdb's copy keeps in-frame clones and lacks some. The sample contains approximately 2.4 million clones, 95% of which appear only once. Sample: naive CD4+ T cells sorted from blood. The subset was: CD45RA+ positively selected. The receptors stem from a man younger than 35 in good health.

The rearrangement joins TRBV30 to TRBJ2-7; 9 bases are shared with TRBD1. CDR3 size: 13 residues. CDR1 is GTSNPN and CDR2 is SVGIG in the germline V gene (reference sequence). Trimming removed 5 bases from V and 6 bases from J; junction bases left unmatched: 8. The chain's CDR3 is CAWGDRAPSEQYF. DNA for the CDR3: TGTGCCTGGGGGGACAGGGCCCCCAGCGAGCAGTACTTC.

V usage is TRBV11-3 and J usage is TRBJ2-5; D might be TRBD1 or TRBD2, each matching 6 bases. CDR1 and CDR2 from the germline V gene are SGHNT and YENEEA. V shed 1 base and J shed 5 bases, with 11 bases lying between them. The CDR3 is 14 residues long. Here the CDR3 reads CASSLGRGGETQYF. In DNA, the CDR3 is TGTGCCAGCAGCTTAGGCAGGGGAGGCGAGACCCAGTACTTC. Filled out from reference TRBV11-3 and TRBJ2-5, the complete variable domain reads EAGVVQSPRYKIIEKKQPVAFWCNPISGHNTLYWYLQNLGQGPELLIRYENEEAVDDSQLPKDRFSAERLKGVDSTLKIQPAELGDSAVYLCASSLGRGGETQYFGPGTRLLVL.

This chain uses TRBV6-1 with TRBJ2-7; possible D gene TRBD2, 5 bases. In germline, CDR1 is MNHNS, CDR2 SASEGT. This CDR3 comprises 15 residues. Trimming shortened V by 6 bases and J by 3 bases, and 18 bases separated the two germline ends. CDR3 loop: CASSLGTTAGYEQYF. The CDR3 coding sequence is TGTGCCAGCAGCCTCGGCACAACGGCGGGCTACGAGCAGTACTTC.

The J gene is TRBJ1-6, the V gene TRBV5-1; no definite D call. The germline V gene has CDR1 SGHRS and CDR2 YFSETQ. V was shortened by 0 bases and J by 9 bases, with 13 bases between the two germline ends. This CDR3 spans 15 amino acids. The CDR3 protein is CASSLEFASGSPLHF. The CDR3 region has the DNA TGCGCCAGCAGCTTGGAATTCGCTTCGGGTTCACCCCTCCACTTT.